This passage covers 5 T cell receptor beta chains from one sample sequenced in a study of neurological immune-mediated disorders. TCRdb re-called the 5' RACE reads with MiXCR, one entry per CDR3 protein. The repertoire includes around 69,000 distinct CDR3 sequences, 3.5% to 5% of them detected once, and approximately 6.9% sits in the top ten. Sequenced material: PBMCs. The receptors shown here come from a man between 25 and 39 years old with multiple sclerosis.

Ten or more counts support this clonotype. This chain joins TRBV20-1 and TRBJ1-1; a weak D match, TRBD1 (6 bases). The CDR3 covers 12 residues. The germline CDR1 and CDR2 sequences are DFQATT and SNEGSKA (reference sequence). The CDR3 DNA follows: TGCAGAGTCGATACAGGGAGGACTGAAGCTTTCTTT. Amino acid sequence: CRVDTGRTEAFF.

This clonotype was seen ten or more times. The V call is TRBV20-1, the J call TRBJ2-7; 7 nucleotides align to TRBD2. J lost 2 bases, V lost 0 bases, and 7 bases had no gene match. CDR1 is DFQATT and CDR2 is SNEGSKA in the germline V gene (reference sequence). This CDR3 is built from 15 residues. The CDR3 loop is CSARDGTSVAYEQYF. In nucleotides, the CDR3 is TGCAGTGCTAGAGATGGAACTAGCGTTGCCTACGAGCAGTACTTC.

In its sample, this clonotype was seen many times. The genes are TRBV10-3 and TRBJ2-1; perhaps TRBD2 as D (5 bases). The CDR3 has 17 amino acids. Germline V gene sequence: CDR1 ENHRY, CDR2 SYGVKD. V was trimmed by 7 bases and J by 0 bases, leaving 19 bases between them. CDR3 sequence reads: CAITAQSGGGSYNEQFF. For the CDR3, the DNA is TGTGCCATCACCGCTCAAAGTGGAGGCGGCTCCTACAATGAGCAGTTCTTC.

This clonotype was observed many times. The chain carries TRBV3-1 and TRBJ2-3, with 7 bases that match TRBD2. Looked up from germline, CDR1 is LGHDT and CDR2 is YNNKEL (reference sequence). The V segment lost 5 bases and the J segment 2 bases; nucleotides outside the gene matches: 7. The CDR3 is 15 residues long. In DNA, the CDR3 is TGTGCCAGCAGCGCTCCTAGCGGCCACACAGATACGCAGTATTTT. It specifies CASSAPSGHTDTQYF.

The table lists this clonotype with many counts. The chain recombines TRBV4-1 with TRBJ2-4; D unresolved. Trimming left V 2 bases short and J 0 bases short, with 5 bases between. The CDR3 has 14 residues. Looked up from germline, CDR1 is MGHRA and CDR2 is YSYEKL. The CDR3: CASSQPLAKNIQYF. The CDR3 DNA is TGCGCCAGCAGCCAACCGCTAGCCAAAAACATTCAGTACTTC.